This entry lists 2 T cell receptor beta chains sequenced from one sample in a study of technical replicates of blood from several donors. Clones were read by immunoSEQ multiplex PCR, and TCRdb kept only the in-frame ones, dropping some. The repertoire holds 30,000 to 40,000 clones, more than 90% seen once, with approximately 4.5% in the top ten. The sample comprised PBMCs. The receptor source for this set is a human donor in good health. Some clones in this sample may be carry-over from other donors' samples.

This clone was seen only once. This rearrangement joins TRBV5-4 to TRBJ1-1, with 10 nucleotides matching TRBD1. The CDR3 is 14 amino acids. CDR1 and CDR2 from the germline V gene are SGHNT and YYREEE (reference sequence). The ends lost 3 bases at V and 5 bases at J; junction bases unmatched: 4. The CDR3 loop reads CASSYGTGETEAFF. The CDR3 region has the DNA TGTGCCAGCAGCTATGGGACAGGGGAAACTGAAGCTTTCTTT. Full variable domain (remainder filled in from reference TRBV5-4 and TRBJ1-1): ETGVTQSPTHLIKTRGQQVTLRCSSQSGHNTVSWYQQALGQGPQFIFQYYREEENGRGNFPPRFSGLQFPNYSSELNVNALELDDSALYLCASSYGTGETEAFFGQGTRLTVV.

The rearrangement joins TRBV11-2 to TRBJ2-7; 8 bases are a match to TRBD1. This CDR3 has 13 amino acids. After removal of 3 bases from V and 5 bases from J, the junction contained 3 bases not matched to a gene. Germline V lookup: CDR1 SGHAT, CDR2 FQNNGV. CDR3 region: CASSLDRAHEQYF. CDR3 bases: TGTGCCAGCAGCTTGGACAGGGCCCACGAGCAGTACTTC.